This TCR beta chain emerged from a study of T cell responses to AZD1222 COVID-19 vaccine. Overall study context: Second doses at about 4 or about 12 weeks were pooled. Study results and limitations: Vaccine-related CD4 TCRs covered spike, predominating at 160-218 and 743-854. Spike-specific TCR breadth and depth both grew after two AZD1222 doses. Donors skewed white British and female; clonal diversity was possibly underestimated.

Assay: immunoSEQ multiplex PCR; the TCRdb copy retains only in-frame clones and omits some. The table records about 120,000 clones, over 75% of them present only once. On this clone: As yet, its antigen is unknown.

CDR3 length: 14 residues. Germline CDR1 MNHEY, CDR2 SVGAGI. The ends were cut back, 6 bases at V and 4 bases at J, with 15 bases in the middle. This material consisted of peripheral blood, taken on day 0 of AZD1222 vaccination. This chain connects TRBV6-5 to TRBJ1-1; D is perhaps TRBD1 (6 bases). The sequence was obtained from an adult in good health. As DNA, the CDR3 is TGTGCCAGCAGGCTAGGGGGGTCGTCCACTGAAGCTTTCTTT. Its protein product is CASRLGGSSTEAFF.